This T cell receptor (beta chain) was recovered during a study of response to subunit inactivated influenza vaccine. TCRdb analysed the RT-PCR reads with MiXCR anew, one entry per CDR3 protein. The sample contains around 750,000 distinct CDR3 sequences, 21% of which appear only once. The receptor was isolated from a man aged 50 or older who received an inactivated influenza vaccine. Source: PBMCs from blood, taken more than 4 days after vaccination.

The CDR3 reads CASRLGLAGVYEQYF. CDR3 DNA: TGTGCCAGCAGACTTGGTCTAGCGGGCGTCTACGAGCAGTACTTC. The chain employs TRBV7-2 and TRBJ2-7; 8 positions agree with TRBD2. The CDR3 consists of 15 residues. The trim removed 6 bases at V and 3 bases at J, leaving 10 bases unmatched. Germline V gene sequence: CDR1 SGHTA, CDR2 FQGNSA. Using reference TRBV7-2 and TRBJ2-7 for the parts outside the CDR3, the full variable domain is GAGVSQSPSNKVTEKGKDVELRCDPISGHTALYWYRQSLGQGLEFLIYFQGNSAPDKSGLPSDRFSAERTGGSVSTLTIQRTQQEDSAVYLCASRLGLAGVYEQYFGPGTRLTVT.